These 26 T cell receptor beta chains came from one sample sequenced in a study of blood T cells in healthy people across ages. Together with a sample-barcoded 5' primer, a J-beta primer mix was included in a second PCR lasting roughly 6 to 12 cycles. TCRdb called the 5' RACE reads again in MiXCR, with one record for every CDR3 protein. The sample shows roughly 700,000 distinct CDR3 sequences, around 48% of them seen only once. The sequenced material came from blood. These receptors originate from a woman between 55 and 75 years old in good health.

The chain employs TRBV18 and TRBJ2-4, with TRBD2 matching over 9 bases. The J call is uncertain, as TRBJ2-7 better fits the DNA end. This CDR3 contains 15 residues. Germline CDR1 reads KGHSH; CDR2 reads LQKENI. CDR3: CASSLNSGGYYEQYF. CDR3 DNA: TGTGCCAGCTCACTAAATAGCGGGGGATACTACGAGCAGTACTTC.

The CDR3 sequence: CASRISGRGYNEQYF. CDR3 DNA: TGTGCCAGCAGGATTAGCGGGAGAGGTTACAATGAGCAGTACTTC. The chain has TRBV7-2 and TRBJ2-7, with 9 bases aligning to TRBD2. The CDR3 has 15 residues. Germline V gives CDR1 SGHTA, CDR2 FQGNSA. J gave up 7 bases and V 6 bases, and 13 bases lay outside the gene matches.

This clonotype was observed a few times. This chain connects TRBV5-5 to TRBJ2-7; tentative D call: TRBD2 (6 bases). Trimming cost V 2 bases and J 2 bases, with 11 bases left between them. Germline loops: CDR1 SGHKS, CDR2 YYEKEE (reference sequence). This CDR3 contains 14 residues. This chain's CDR3 is CASSLAAGPYEQYF. The CDR3 region has the DNA TGTGCCAGCAGCTTAGCAGCGGGCCCCTACGAGCAGTACTTC.

This clonotype came up a few times. The chain's CDR3 is CASRTAGGPYEQYF. In nucleotides, the CDR3 is TGTGCCAGCAGAACGGCGGGAGGGCCCTACGAGCAGTACTTC. The genes are TRBV6-1 and TRBJ2-7; TRBD2 matches at 9 bases. This CDR3 region has 14 residues. Germline lookup yields CDR1 MNHNS and CDR2 SASEGT. V was clipped by 6 bases and J by 2 bases; unmatched bases: 5.

This clonotype was observed a single time. The CDR3 protein is CSAPSPTRDRVTYEQYF. CDR3 DNA sequence: TGCAGTGCCCCCTCCCCGACCCGGGACAGGGTGACCTACGAGCAGTACTTC. The V and J genes are TRBV20-1 and TRBJ2-7; 9 nucleotides line up with TRBD1. The CDR3 runs 17 residues. The V and J ends lost 6 bases and 2 bases, in that order; junction bases with no gene match: 17. Germline CDR1 is DFQATT and CDR2 is SNEGSKA (reference sequence).

CDR3 sequence: CAISAQSEAFF. CDR3 nucleotides: TGTGCCATCAGTGCACAGTCTGAAGCTTTCTTT. V is TRBV10-3 and J is TRBJ1-1; D unresolved. There are 11 residues in the CDR3. The V end lost 4 bases, the J end lost 6 bases, and 6 bases lay between the germline ends. Germline V gene sequence: CDR1 ENHRY, CDR2 SYGVKD.

This clonotype was counted a few times. The CDR3 region has the DNA TGTGCCAGCAGTTTCACAGGGGGGGATCGCGAGCAGTACTTC. Its protein is CASSFTGGDREQYF. V gene TRBV27 combines with J gene TRBJ2-7; weak D call: TRBD1 (8 bases). The CDR3 contains 14 residues. CDR1 is MNHEY, CDR2 SMNVEV, per germline (reference sequence). V was shortened by 3 bases and J by 6 bases, with 15 bases between the two germline ends.

The chain joins TRBV3-1 to TRBJ2-3; D remains ambiguous. This CDR3 is 12 amino acids long. V was trimmed by 4 bases and J by 10 bases, leaving 12 bases between them. CDR1 is LGHDT, CDR2 YNNKEL, per germline (reference sequence). CDR3 residues: CASSPLDRAQYF. The CDR3, as DNA: TGTGCCAGCAGCCCTCTAGATCGTGCGCAGTATTTT.

The J gene is TRBJ2-1, the V gene TRBV6-2 or TRBV6-3, with TRBD2 matching 11 bases. Germline trimming cut 6 bases from V and 9 bases from J; bases unmatched to any gene: 10. This CDR3 spans 15 amino acids. CDR1 is MNHEY and CDR2 is SVGEGT in the germline V gene. The CDR3 coding sequence is TGTGCCAGCAGCCCTAGCGGGAGGACCGGAGTTGAGCAGTTCTTC. It is translated as CASSPSGRTGVEQFF.

The rearrangement joins TRBV5-6 to TRBJ1-2, with D hard to call. Looked up from germline, CDR1 is SGHDT and CDR2 is YYEEEE. Trimming left V 1 base short and J 4 bases short, with 11 bases between. CDR3 length: 14 residues. CDR3 DNA: TGTGCCAGCAGCTTGCCCATGAAGACCTATGGCTACACCTTC. As protein: CASSLPMKTYGYTF.

This clonotype has at least ten counts. This chain connects TRBV3-1 to TRBJ2-2, with TRBD1 matching over 11 bases. V was clipped by 4 bases and J by 1 base; unmatched bases: 2. Germline V CDR1 and CDR2: LGHDT, YNNKEL (reference sequence). The length of the CDR3 is 16 residues. The CDR3 sequence: CASSRGQGVNTGELFF. The CDR3 coding sequence is TGTGCCAGCAGCCGGGGACAGGGGGTGAACACCGGGGAGCTGTTTTTT.

The chain employs TRBV24-1 and TRBJ2-5; 7 bases align to TRBD2. V shed 2 bases and J 11 bases; nucleotides not matched to a gene: 13. This CDR3 is built from 15 residues. The germline CDR1 and CDR2 sequences are KGHDR and SFDVKD. The CDR3 spells CATSDSGPGREEQYF. The CDR3 region has the DNA TGTGCCACCAGTGATTCCGGGCCAGGTCGGGAGGAGCAGTACTTC.

This sequence joins TRBV29-1 and TRBJ2-7, with D possibly TRBD2 on 5 matching bases. Per germline, CDR1 SQVTM and CDR2 ANQGSEA. The CDR3 runs 13 residues. V was trimmed by 5 bases and J by 0 bases, leaving 11 bases between them. The CDR3 sequence is CSVTAGSSYEQYF. The CDR3, as DNA: TGCAGCGTTACGGCGGGCAGCTCCTACGAGCAGTACTTC.

The chain recombines TRBV4-2 with TRBJ2-1, with D perhaps matching TRBD2 (7 bases). This CDR3 is 19 amino acids long. The ends were cut back, 4 bases at V and 0 bases at J, with 22 bases in the middle. Germline assignment: CDR1 LGHNA and CDR2 YNFKEQ. CDR3 residues: CASSLEGGDERSSYNEQFF. Written as DNA, the CDR3 is TGTGCCAGCAGCCTAGAGGGGGGGGACGAGCGGAGCTCCTACAATGAGCAGTTCTTC.

The chain recombines TRBV28 with TRBJ1-5; D is unresolved. This CDR3 contains 15 residues. Germline V gives CDR1 MDHEN, CDR2 SYDVKM. Trimming removed 6 bases from V and 2 bases from J, with 14 bases in between. For the CDR3, the DNA is TGTGCCAGCAGCCCAGAAATGGATGGCAATCAGCCCCAGCATTTT. Protein: CASSPEMDGNQPQHF. Drawing the rest from reference TRBV28 and TRBJ1-5, the complete variable domain is DVKVTQSSRYLVKRTGEKVFLECVQDMDHENMFWYRQDPGLGLRLIYFSYDVKMKEKGDIPEGYSVSREKKERFSLILESASTNQTSMYLCASSPEMDGNQPQHFGDGTRLSIL.

This clonotype showed up just a few times. The chain is built from TRBV7-3 and TRBJ1-1; D gene unclear. Germline values: CDR1 SGHTA, CDR2 FQGTGA. The CDR3 covers 13 residues. The V end was cut by 0 bases, the J end by 1 base, with 3 bases between. Here the CDR3 reads CASSLTQNTEAFF. The CDR3 region has the DNA TGTGCCAGCAGCTTAACACAGAACACTGAAGCTTTCTTT. The variable domain in full, with the rest retrieved from reference TRBV7-3 and TRBJ1-1, is GAGVSQTPSNKVTEKGKYVELRCDPISGHTALYWYRQSLGQGPEFLIYFQGTGAADDSGLPNDRFFAVRPEGSVSTLKIQRTERGDSAVYLCASSLTQNTEAFFGQGTRLTVV.

The count of this clonotype is one. This chain connects TRBV5-1 to TRBJ2-1; possibly TRBD1 or TRBD2 for D (6 bases each). V shed 2 bases and J shed 5 bases, with 17 bases lying between them. This CDR3 has 16 amino acids. The germline gives CDR1 SGHRS, CDR2 YFSETQ. CDR3 sequence reads: CASSFGGRIDHNEQFF. The CDR3 bases are TGCGCCAGCAGCTTCGGGGGCAGGATTGATCACAATGAGCAGTTCTTC.

Concerning this clonotype itself: Relative to the germline gene, one junction end is altered; a read error may explain this. The chain joins TRBV11-3 to TRBJ2-4; D is uncertain. The DNA end is a closer match to TRBJ2-7, so the J assignment may be wrong. CDR1 is SGHNT and CDR2 is YENEEA in the germline V gene. The CDR3 runs to 12 residues. The CDR3, as DNA: TGTGCCAACAGCTCCGACGGCTACGAGCAGTACTTC. This translates into CANSSDGYEQYF.

The chain joins TRBV20-1 to TRBJ2-5, with 11 bases fitting TRBD2. Germline-derived CDR1 and CDR2 are DFQATT and SNEGSKA (reference sequence). Trimming took 0 bases from V and 5 from J; bases not matched to a gene: 11. The CDR3 runs 17 residues. The CDR3 DNA follows: TGCAGTGCTAGAGATCGTAGCGGGAGGGCCGGGGTGGAGACCCAGTACTTC. Protein: CSARDRSGRAGVETQYF.

The chain carries TRBV20-1 and TRBJ2-5; the D gene could be TRBD1 or TRBD2 (6 bases each). The CDR3 runs 18 residues. V lost 0 bases and J lost 11, with 31 bases in between. Germline values: CDR1 DFQATT, CDR2 SNEGSKA (reference sequence). The CDR3, as DNA: TGCAGTGCTAGAGATCCCGGTCGCCTAGGAGGGGGAGCTAGGGAGCAGTACTTC. The encoded protein is CSARDPGRLGGGAREQYF.

The V call is TRBV15, the J call TRBJ1-1; D might be TRBD1 (5 bases). Germline assignment: CDR1 LNHNV and CDR2 YYDKDF (reference sequence). Trimming shortened V by 0 bases and J by 4 bases, and 12 bases separated the two germline ends. There are 15 residues in the CDR3. CDR3 amino acids: CATSRDSGRGTEAFF. For the CDR3, the DNA is TGTGCCACCAGCAGAGATTCAGGGAGAGGCACTGAAGCTTTCTTT.

This clonotype was seen only a few times. The chain recombines TRBV6-4 with TRBJ2-3, with 7 bases fitting TRBD1. Germline CDR1 and CDR2: MRHNA and SNTAGT. The CDR3 is 14 residues long. The V segment lost 3 bases and the J segment 5 bases; nucleotides outside the gene matches: 5. CDR3 protein: CASSEKGGEDTQYF. The CDR3 DNA is TGTGCCAGCAGTGAGAAAGGGGGCGAAGATACGCAGTATTTT.

This clonotype came up a few times. V and J are TRBV10-3 and TRBJ1-1, with TRBD1 matching 7 bases. Trimming cost V 5 bases and J 2 bases; bases outside gene matches: 5. In germline, CDR1 is ENHRY, CDR2 SYGVKD. The CDR3 is 14 residues long. The CDR3 sequence: CAISLTGANTEAFF. In nucleotides, the CDR3 is TGTGCCATCAGTCTCACAGGGGCTAACACTGAAGCTTTCTTT.

This chain links TRBV29-1 with TRBJ1-5; the D is unclear. With 4 bases removed from V and 0 bases from J, the gap between germline ends came to 7 bases. Germline V gene sequence: CDR1 SQVTM, CDR2 ANQGSEA. The CDR3 has 13 residues. CDR3 sequence reads: CSVGTDSNQPQHF. Written as DNA, the CDR3 is TGCAGCGTTGGAACGGATAGCAATCAGCCCCAGCATTTT.

The table lists this clonotype with a few counts. The V call is TRBV5-6, the J call TRBJ1-4; the match to TRBD1 covers 8 bases. The V gene's germline CDR1 is SGHDT and CDR2 YYEEEE. The CDR3 loop spans 16 amino acids. The junction had 5 bases not matched to a gene; V was cut back by 0 bases and J by 4 bases. CDR3 loop: CASSLGQGRFNEKLFF. Written as DNA, the CDR3 is TGTGCCAGCAGCTTGGGACAGGGGAGATTTAATGAAAAACTGTTTTTT.

The chain is built from TRBV7-2 and TRBJ2-3; no firm D call. The V gene's germline CDR1 is SGHTA and CDR2 FQGNSA. This CDR3 region has 15 residues. The germline V and J ends were trimmed by 5 bases and 9 bases, with 21 bases remaining between them. CDR3: CASSPLGTEGLTQYF. The CDR3 DNA sequence: TGTGCCAGCAGCCCACTTGGTACGGAAGGGCTCACGCAGTATTTT. Full variable domain (outside the CDR3, taken from reference TRBV7-2 and TRBJ2-3): GAGVSQSPSNKVTEKGKDVELRCDPISGHTALYWYRQSLGQGLEFLIYFQGNSAPDKSGLPSDRFSAERTGGSVSTLTIQRTQQEDSAVYLCASSPLGTEGLTQYFGPGTRLTVL.